This T cell receptor (beta chain) was observed in a study of T cells after yellow fever vaccination. General study findings and limits: The secondary response peaked faster, at day 5 versus 15, but was weaker. A large majority of primary-vaccination clones showed up again after the booster (96% CD4, 85% to 90% CD8).

Each CDR3 protein gets one entry after TCRdb re-called the 5' RACE reads with MiXCR. The sample includes approximately 330,000 distinct CDR3 sequences, roughly 4.3% of them seen just once. Comments on this clonotype: Its cognate antigen is unknown.

Source: PBMCs, taken 5 days after the yellow fever booster vaccination. The clonotype was recovered from a man between 18 and 35 years old who received the YFV17D yellow fever vaccine.

CDR3 sequence reads: CSASGLVRAQGAGYTF. In nucleotides, the CDR3 is TGCAGTGCTAGTGGTTTGGTTCGGGCACAGGGTGCTGGCTACACCTTC. The V call is TRBV20-1, the J call TRBJ1-2; D is possibly TRBD1 (6 bases). V lost 3 bases and J 7 bases, leaving 24 bases between the germline ends. Germline CDR1 reads DFQATT; CDR2 reads SNEGSKA (reference sequence). This CDR3 comprises 16 residues.